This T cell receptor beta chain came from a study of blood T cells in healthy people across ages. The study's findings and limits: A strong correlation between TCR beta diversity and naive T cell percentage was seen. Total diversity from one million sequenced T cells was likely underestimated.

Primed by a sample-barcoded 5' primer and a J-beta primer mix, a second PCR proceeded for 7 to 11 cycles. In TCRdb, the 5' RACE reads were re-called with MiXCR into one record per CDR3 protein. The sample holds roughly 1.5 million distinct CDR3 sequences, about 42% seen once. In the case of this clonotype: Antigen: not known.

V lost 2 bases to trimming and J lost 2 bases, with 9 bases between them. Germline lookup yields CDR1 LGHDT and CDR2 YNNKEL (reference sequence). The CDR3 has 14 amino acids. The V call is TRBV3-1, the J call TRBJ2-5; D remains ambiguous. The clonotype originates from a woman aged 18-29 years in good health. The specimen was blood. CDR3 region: CASSQKVRQETQYF. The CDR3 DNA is TGTGCCAGCAGCCAAAAGGTCAGACAAGAGACCCAGTACTTC.